This T cell receptor (beta chain) was profiled in a study of cytomegalovirus exposure and HLA in healthy donors. Overall study findings and caveats: The study put 150 to 200 TCR beta chains on its list as cytomegalovirus-associated. Judged likely to be a sequencing artifact was a cluster of highly shared sequence variants. Near-uniform donor sequencing depth was presumed by presence/absence analyses. Solely CMV serostatus was available to characterize immune exposure.

Primers for the PCR totalled 60 Vbeta and 13 Jbeta. TCRdb's copy holds only in-frame clones and misses some; the assay was immunoSEQ multiplex PCR. Of fewer than 250,000 clones listed, around 80% are singletons. Regarding this clone: Antigen specificity is unknown.

CDR1 is MNHNS, CDR2 SASEGT, per germline. Trimming took 0 bases from V and 4 from J; bases not matched to a gene: 2. The CDR3 runs to 16 residues. V is TRBV6-1 and J is TRBJ2-1, with 11 bases that match TRBD2. This TCR came from a man aged 40-50 years in good health and CMV-seropositive. Sequencing was carried out using PBMCs. CDR3 in DNA: TGTGCCAGCAGTGAAGCGGTAGCGGGGGGGTACAATGAGCAGTTCTTC. Translated: CASSEAVAGGYNEQFF.